The clone carrying this TCR beta chain was found many times. What it binds is unknown. The source of the sample is a study of T cells in Graves' hyperthyroidism and ophthalmopathy. Study-wide results and limits: Ophthalmopathy and stable hyperthyroidism were separated by a 13 V-J model. Blood also contained most expanded thyroid clonotypes above 0.001. With a median lead of around 6.7 months before onset, the model predicted ophthalmopathy.

It was uncontrolled infection, other autoimmune disease, pregnancy or lactation that excluded patients. Amplification yielded TCR beta CDR3 regions, with RNA transcripts as the source. The HTBI primer set drove a first-round RT-PCR of the TCR CDR3. TCRdb passed the multiplex PCR reads through MiXCR, listing each CDR3 protein once. The profile shows some 550,000 distinct CDR3 sequences, about a sixth of them singletons. The V gene end was trimmed by 2 bases and the J gene end by 1 base; junction bases not matched to a gene: 3. CDR3 length equals 16 residues. Germline-derived CDR1 and CDR2 are SGHAT and FQNNGV.

The chain couples TRBV11-2 to TRBJ2-5; TRBD2 matches 11 bases. Material for sequencing was blood. The TCR comes from a woman aged 35 to 49 with Graves' ophthalmopathy. Written as DNA, the CDR3 is TGTGCCAGCAGCTTACTAGCGGGGGGAGGCCAAGAGACCCAGTACTTC. This sequence encodes CASSLLAGGGQETQYF.